These 9 T cell receptor beta chains were all obtained from the same sample, sequenced in a study of OX40 agonist ivuxolimab in advanced cancers. Receptors were amplified or captured by the immunoSEQ multiplex PCR assay. In its TCRdb copy, this immuneACCESS table keeps in-frame sequences only and misses some clones. Where compared with another copy, unresolved V genes explain less than half of these, and the others have no known cause. Counted in this sample were 89,000 or so clones; 91% of them appeared once. The ten largest clones represent 8.4% of the sample. Specimen: CD4+ or CD8+ T cells sorted from blood, collected in a trial of the OX40 agonist ivuxolimab. All receptors derive from an adult with an advanced solid tumor such as melanoma, head and neck, liver or kidney cancer.

V is TRBV6-5 and J is TRBJ1-2, with 9 bases aligning to TRBD1. V was clipped by 5 bases and J by 4 bases; unmatched bases: 2. The CDR3 is 13 amino acids. The germline CDR1 and CDR2 sequences are MNHEY and SVGAGI. CDR3 in amino acids: CASSETGGYGYTF. CDR3 bases: TGTGCCAGCAGTGAGACAGGGGGCTATGGCTACACCTTC.

To note about this clone: Additional DNA sequences in this sample encode the identical CDR3. The V call is TRBV19, the J call TRBJ1-5, with D possibly TRBD1 on 5 matching bases. CDR3 length equals 14 residues. V was shortened by 3 bases and J by 2 bases, with 8 bases between the two germline ends. The germline V gene encodes CDR1 LNHDA and CDR2 SQIVND (reference sequence). This CDR3 reads CASSIRDGNQPQHF. CDR3 sequence (DNA): TGTGCCAGTAGTATCCGGGACGGCAATCAGCCCCAGCATTTT. Together with reference TRBV19 and TRBJ1-5, the CDR3 gives the full variable domain: DGGITQSPKYLFRKEGQNVTLSCEQNLNHDAMYWYRQDPGQGLRLIYYSQIVNDFQKGDIAEGYSVSREKKESFPLTVTSAQKNPTAFYLCASSIRDGNQPQHFGDGTRLSIL.

This chain uses TRBV19 with TRBJ2-1; D remains unclear. In germline, CDR1 is LNHDA, CDR2 SQIVND (reference sequence). V gave up 4 bases and J gave up 8 bases, with 18 bases separating them. This CDR3 is built from 15 residues. The CDR3 DNA sequence: TGTGCCAGTAGTACATCCTTGTACGGCATCTATGAGCAGTTCTTC. It codes for CASSTSLYGIYEQFF. Filled out from reference TRBV19 and TRBJ2-1, the complete variable domain reads DGGITQSPKYLFRKEGQNVTLSCEQNLNHDAMYWYRQDPGQGLRLIYYSQIVNDFQKGDIAEGYSVSREKKESFPLTVTSAQKNPTAFYLCASSTSLYGIYEQFFGPGTRLTVL.

The chain couples TRBV6-5 to TRBJ2-7; D possibly corresponds to TRBD1 (6 bases). This CDR3 contains 14 residues. Trimming cost V 1 base and J 7 bases, with 14 bases left between them. Germline V gives CDR1 MNHEY, CDR2 SVGAGI. The DNA of the CDR3 is TGTGCCAGCAGTTACTTGGGACACCCCTCAGAGCAGTACTTC. Translating it yields CASSYLGHPSEQYF.

This chain links TRBV7-8 with TRBJ2-3; no definite D call. Trimming removed 5 bases at V and 1 base at J, with 4 bases between. The CDR3 runs to 12 residues. Germline CDR1 SGHVS, CDR2 FQNEAQ. The chain's CDR3 is CASSARTDTQYF. DNA for the CDR3: TGTGCCAGCAGCGCCCGCACAGATACGCAGTATTTT.

The chain couples TRBV5-1 to TRBJ1-5, with D perhaps TRBD1 (5 bases). CDR3 length equals 13 residues. Germline V lookup: CDR1 SGHRS, CDR2 YFSETQ. V shed 4 bases and J shed 3 bases, with 8 bases lying between them. CDR3 loop: CASSAGNNQPQHF. CDR3 DNA: TGCGCCAGCAGCGCAGGGAACAATCAGCCCCAGCATTTT. The full variable domain, its missing parts supplied by reference TRBV5-1 and TRBJ1-5, is KAGVTQTPRYLIKTRGQQVTLSCSPISGHRSVSWYQQTPGQGLQFLFEYFSETQRNKGNFPGRFSGRQFSNSRSEMNVSTLELGDSALYLCASSAGNNQPQHFGDGTRLSIL.

The rearrangement links TRBV15 to TRBJ2-3, with a possible D match to TRBD1 (6 bases). In germline, CDR1 is LNHNV, CDR2 YYDKDF (reference sequence). CDR3 length: 14 amino acids. Trimming took off 7 bases at V and 1 base at J, with 12 bases between the two ends. Here the CDR3 reads CATKTGFRTDTQYF. DNA for the CDR3: TGTGCCACCAAGACAGGATTCCGCACAGATACGCAGTATTTT.

V usage is TRBV6-6 and J usage is TRBJ2-1; a weak D match, TRBD2 (6 bases). Trimming pared 3 bases from V and 8 bases from J, leaving 14 bases between. Germline lookup yields CDR1 MNHNY and CDR2 SVGAGI (reference sequence). CDR3 length equals 14 residues. DNA of the CDR3: TGTGCCAGCAGTTATTCGGGAGAGTCACATGAGCAGTTCTTC. Its translation: CASSYSGESHEQFF.

This chain links TRBV27 with TRBJ2-1, with D perhaps being TRBD1 or TRBD2 (6 bases each). CDR1 is MNHEY, CDR2 SMNVEV, per germline (reference sequence). This CDR3 contains 14 residues. The V gene lost 7 bases and the J gene lost 9 bases, with 19 bases spanning the gap. CDR3 sequence reads: CASTGAWGRSEQFF. The CDR3 DNA reads as TGTGCCAGCACGGGGGCGTGGGGACGCAGTGAGCAGTTCTTC.